The rows below give T cell receptor beta chains drawn from one sample of a study of blood T cells in healthy people across ages. A single record per CDR3 protein comes from TCRdb applying MiXCR to the 5' RACE reads. The data hold about 1,000,000 distinct CDR3 sequences, with 35% to 55% observed a single time. Material: blood. These receptors all come from a woman aged 55-70 years in good health. The CDR3 runs from the conserved cysteine through the conserved F or W. A D gene is named only where the DNA matches it firmly. Not all rows give a size; the values are once, few, many and, for expanded clones, a class.

d_gene,v_gene,j_gene,abundance,CDR3aa,CDR3nt
TRBD2,TRBV24-1,TRBJ2-1,NA,CATDPGGDYNEQFF,TGTGCCACCGATCCGGGGGGAGACTACAATGAGCAGTTCTTC
TRBD1,TRBV7-9,TRBJ1-6,NA,CASSVGTANNSPLHF,TGTGCCAGCAGCGTCGGGACAGCCAATAATTCACCCCTCCACTTT
NA,TRBV7-9,TRBJ2-5,NA,CAGSLLHAGVQETQYF,TGTGCCGGCAGCTTACTCCACGCAGGTGTACAAGAGACCCAGTACTTC
NA,TRBV6-5,TRBJ2-5,few,CASSYSYGGAPETQYF,TGTGCCAGCAGTTACTCGTACGGGGGCGCCCCAGAGACCCAGTACTTC
NA,TRBV5-1,TRBJ2-1,NA,CASSLGHRATYNEQFF,TGCGCCAGCAGCTTGGGGCACAGGGCCACCTACAATGAGCAGTTCTTC
NA,TRBV10-3,TRBJ2-5,few,CAISESTVVTEETQYF,TGTGCCATCAGTGAGTCGACTGTAGTAACTGAAGAGACCCAGTACTTC
TRBD2,TRBV20-1,TRBJ2-1,NA,CSAQRSTSGSFYEQFF,TGCAGTGCTCAAAGGTCGACTAGCGGGAGTTTCTATGAGCAGTTCTTC
NA,TRBV5-1,TRBJ2-5,NA,CASSLETGNNEQYF,TGCGCCAGCAGCTTGGAAACCGGGAACAATGAGCAGTACTTC
NA,TRBV29-1,TRBJ2-7,few,CSVESQVGYEQYF,TGCAGCGTTGAATCCCAGGTTGGATACGAGCAGTACTTC
NA,TRBV5-1,TRBJ2-7,NA,CASSATNSYEQYF,TGCGCCAGCAGCGCCACTAACTCCTACGAGCAGTACTTC
TRBD1,TRBV6-5,TRBJ2-6,NA,CASSYRGQGIGTGANVLTF,TGTGCCAGCAGTTACCGGGGACAGGGTATCGGGACTGGGGCCAACGTCCTGACTTTC
TRBD2,TRBV7-8,TRBJ2-3,few,CASSSGLAGGHDTQYF,TGTGCCAGCAGCTCGGGACTAGCGGGAGGCCACGATACGCAGTATTTT
TRBD1,TRBV5-1,TRBJ1-1,NA,CASSLGTGTRSTEAFF,TGCGCCAGCAGCTTGGGGACAGGGACTAGGAGCACTGAAGCTTTCTTT
NA,TRBV3-1,TRBJ2-7,few,CASSQDGIRIEYF,TGTGCCAGCAGCCAAGATGGTATCAGGATAGAGTACTTC
NA,TRBV10-3,TRBJ2-7,NA,CAISAYSYEQYF,TGTGCCATCAGTGCTTACTCCTACGAGCAGTACTTC
NA,TRBV7-6,TRBJ2-7,NA,CASSPGRLGEQYF,TGTGCCAGCAGCCCGGGCCGGTTAGGCGAGCAGTACTTC
NA,TRBV2,TRBJ2-5,NA,CASCLAAGETQYF,TGTGCCAGCTGTCTTGCGGCCGGGGAGACCCAGTACTTC
TRBD2,TRBV20-1,TRBJ2-1,NA,CSAREKGIAGGSYNEQFF,TGCAGTGCTAGAGAGAAAGGTATAGCGGGAGGCTCCTACAATGAGCAGTTCTTC
NA,TRBV6-6,TRBJ2-7,few,CASTRGVGNEQYF,TGTGCCAGCACCAGAGGGGTAGGAAACGAGCAGTACTTC
TRBD2,TRBV6-6,TRBJ2-1,once,CASSPGGGGVTLFF,TGTGCCAGCAGTCCTGGTGGGGGGGGAGTTACGCTGTTCTTC
TRBD2,TRBV6-6,TRBJ2-7,NA,CAGSYPLVGGSDEQYF,TGTGCCGGCAGTTACCCTCTAGTGGGAGGGAGCGATGAGCAGTACTTC
TRBD2,TRBV2,TRBJ2-3,NA,CASSEALGEGTDTQYF,TGTGCCAGCAGTGAAGCGCTGGGGGAGGGTACAGATACGCAGTATTTT
NA,TRBV12-3/TRBV12-4,TRBJ2-7,few,CASSSTGGKGEQYF,TGTGCCAGCAGTTCAACCGGGGGCAAGGGTGAGCAGTACTTC
NA,TRBV13,TRBJ2-1,NA,CASSLLLTLGEGRDNEQFF,TGTGCCAGCAGCCTCTTACTGACTCTAGGAGAGGGCCGAGACAATGAGCAGTTCTTC
NA,TRBV11-1,TRBJ1-1,few,CASTLGGRAEAFF,TGTGCCAGCACCTTAGGGGGGCGGGCTGAAGCTTTCTTT
NA,TRBV3-1,TRBJ1-1,NA,CASSPGRTEAFF,TGTGCCAGCAGCCCGGGACGGACTGAAGCTTTCTTT
NA,TRBV4-2,TRBJ2-7,NA,CASSQDEIPGDDEQYF,TGTGCCAGCAGCCAAGACGAAATTCCGGGGGACGACGAGCAGTACTTC
NA,TRBV13,TRBJ2-2,NA,CASKDRVEEELFF,TGTGCCAGCAAGGATCGGGTGGAAGAGGAGCTGTTTTTT
TRBD1,TRBV25-1,TRBJ1-2,NA,CTSRTGDYGYTF,TGTACCAGCAGAACAGGGGACTATGGCTACACCTTC